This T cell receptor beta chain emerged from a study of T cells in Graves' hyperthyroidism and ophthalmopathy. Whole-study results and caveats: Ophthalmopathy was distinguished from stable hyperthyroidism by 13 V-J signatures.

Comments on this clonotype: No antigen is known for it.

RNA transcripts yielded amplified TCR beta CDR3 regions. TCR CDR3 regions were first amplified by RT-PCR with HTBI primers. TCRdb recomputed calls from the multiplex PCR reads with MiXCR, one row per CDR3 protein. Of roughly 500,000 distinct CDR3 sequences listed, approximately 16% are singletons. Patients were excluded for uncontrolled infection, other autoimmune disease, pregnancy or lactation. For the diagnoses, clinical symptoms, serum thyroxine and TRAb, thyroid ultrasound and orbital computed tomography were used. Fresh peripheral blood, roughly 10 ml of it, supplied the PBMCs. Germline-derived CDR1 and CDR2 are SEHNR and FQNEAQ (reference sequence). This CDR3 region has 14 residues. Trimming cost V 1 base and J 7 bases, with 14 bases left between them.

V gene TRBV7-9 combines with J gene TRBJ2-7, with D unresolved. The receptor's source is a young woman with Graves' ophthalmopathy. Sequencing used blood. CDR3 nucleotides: TGTGCCAGCAGCTTAGGGGGAAGGTATGATGAGCAGTACTTC. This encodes CASSLGGRYDEQYF.